A selection of T cell receptor beta chains follows, all from one sample in a study of blood T cell repertoires in COVID-19. TCRdb's copy holds only in-frame clones and misses some; the assay was immunoSEQ multiplex PCR. Of about 110,000 clones in the sample, about 78% were seen once. The specimen sequenced was peripheral blood. The receptors come from a human donor in a cohort sampled during active or convalescent COVID-19. Both conserved end residues are part of each CDR3. Fields, in order: clone size, V gene, CDR3 length, D gene, J gene, CDR3 protein, CDR3 DNA. A D gene is named only where the DNA matches it firmly. Only some rows state a clone size, as once, few, many or a class for expanded clones.

-	TRBV10-2	14	TRBD2	TRBJ2-7	CASRGTSGPYEQYF	TGCGCCAGCAGGGGGACTAGCGGACCCTACGAGCAGTACTTC
-	TRBV5-4	15	TRBD1	TRBJ2-7	CASSPHRDRSYEQYF	TGTGCCAGCAGCCCGCACAGGGACAGATCCTACGAGCAGTACTTC
once	TRBV28	12	-	TRBJ2-5	CASMAGQETQYF	TGTGCCAGCATGGCAGGACAAGAGACCCAGTACTTC
-	TRBV19	12	TRBD2	TRBJ2-7	CASSAGVYEQYF	TGTGCCAGTAGTGCGGGAGTCTACGAGCAGTACTTC
-	TRBV5-4	16	TRBD1	TRBJ2-2	CASSAYQGANTGELFF	TGTGCCAGCAGCGCCTACCAGGGGGCTAACACCGGGGAGCTGTTTTTT
-	TRBV28	17	TRBD2	TRBJ2-3	CASSRGPLAAHTDTQYF	TGTGCCAGCAGTCGGGGTCCGCTAGCGGCTCACACAGATACGCAGTATTTT
-	TRBV28	14	TRBD2	TRBJ2-7	CASSLLGGNYEQYF	TGTGCCAGCAGTTTATTGGGGGGGAACTACGAGCAGTACTTC
-	TRBV6-5	15	TRBD1	TRBJ2-7	CASRPGQGLTYEQYF	TGTGCCAGCAGACCCGGACAGGGTCTTACCTACGAGCAGTACTTC
-	TRBV5-6	13	-	TRBJ2-7	CASSGGAADRQYF	TGTGCCAGCAGCGGGGGGGCGGCCGATCGGCAGTACTTC
-	TRBV28	15	-	TRBJ1-4	CASSATYATNEKLFF	TGTGCCAGCAGTGCTACTTACGCAACTAATGAAAAACTGTTTTTT
-	TRBV4-2	16	TRBD2	TRBJ2-3	CASSPLAGGGTDTQYF	TGTGCCAGCAGCCCTCTAGCGGGAGGCGGGACAGATACGCAGTATTTT
few	TRBV7-2	13	-	TRBJ1-1	CASSLQVNTEAFF	TGTGCCAGCAGCTTACAGGTGAACACTGAAGCTTTCTTT
-	TRBV15	16	TRBD2	TRBJ2-2	CATSRPGLAGAGELFF	TGTGCCACCAGCAGACCGGGACTAGCGGGAGCCGGGGAGCTGTTTTTT
-	TRBV27	14	-	TRBJ2-1	CASRQGGPYNEQFF	TGTGCCAGCAGACAGGGGGGGCCCTACAATGAGCAGTTCTTC
-	TRBV30	15	TRBD1	TRBJ1-6	CAWGAWGTGSSPLHF	TGTGCCTGGGGTGCCTGGGGGACAGGGTCTTCACCCCTCCACTTT
-	TRBV6-2/TRBV6-3	14	-	TRBJ2-4	CASSYLSWRDIQYF	TGTGCCAGCAGTTACTTGTCTTGGAGGGACATTCAGTACTTC
-	TRBV9	14	-	TRBJ1-5	CASSVSGSNQPQHF	TGTGCCAGCAGCGTTTCGGGGAGCAATCAGCCCCAGCATTTT
-	TRBV6-5	15	TRBD1	TRBJ2-5	CASRDGQGGIETQYF	TGTGCCAGCAGAGACGGACAGGGGGGTATAGAGACCCAGTACTTC
-	TRBV28	11	-	TRBJ1-1	CASSLFPEAFF	TGTGCCAGCAGTTTATTTCCGGAAGCTTTCTTT
once	TRBV5-5	14	-	TRBJ2-6	CASSLLSGANVLTF	TGTGCCAGCAGCTTGCTTTCTGGGGCCAACGTCCTGACTTTC
-	TRBV12-5	15	-	TRBJ1-1	CASGLVHTLNTEAFF	TGTGCTAGTGGTTTGGTACACACCCTGAACACTGAAGCTTTCTTT
once	TRBV19	14	-	TRBJ2-3	CASSIQEYTDTQYF	TGTGCCAGTAGTATACAGGAATACACAGATACGCAGTATTTT
-	TRBV5-1	14	TRBD1	TRBJ1-4	CASSPTGGDEKLFF	TGCGCCAGCAGCCCAACAGGGGGCGACGAAAAACTGTTTTTT
-	TRBV4-3	17	TRBD2	TRBJ2-7	CASSRTASGGSSYEQYF	TGCGCCAGCAGCCGTACTGCTAGCGGGGGGAGCTCCTACGAGCAGTACTTC
-	TRBV5-1	14	TRBD1	TRBJ1-1	CASSYGQGGAEAFF	TGCGCCAGCAGCTACGGACAGGGTGGCGCTGAAGCTTTCTTT
-	TRBV19	15	TRBD2	TRBJ2-7	CASSIVRSGRYEQYF	TGTGCCAGTAGTATAGTGAGGAGCGGGAGGTACGAGCAGTACTTC
-	TRBV7-8	16	-	TRBJ2-5	CASSSSYTGFKETQYF	TGTGCCAGCAGCTCGTCTTACACAGGGTTCAAAGAGACCCAGTACTTC
-	TRBV6-2/TRBV6-3	15	-	TRBJ1-2	CASSYLADWRYGYTF	TGTGCCAGCAGTTACCTGGCCGACTGGCGTTATGGCTACACCTTC